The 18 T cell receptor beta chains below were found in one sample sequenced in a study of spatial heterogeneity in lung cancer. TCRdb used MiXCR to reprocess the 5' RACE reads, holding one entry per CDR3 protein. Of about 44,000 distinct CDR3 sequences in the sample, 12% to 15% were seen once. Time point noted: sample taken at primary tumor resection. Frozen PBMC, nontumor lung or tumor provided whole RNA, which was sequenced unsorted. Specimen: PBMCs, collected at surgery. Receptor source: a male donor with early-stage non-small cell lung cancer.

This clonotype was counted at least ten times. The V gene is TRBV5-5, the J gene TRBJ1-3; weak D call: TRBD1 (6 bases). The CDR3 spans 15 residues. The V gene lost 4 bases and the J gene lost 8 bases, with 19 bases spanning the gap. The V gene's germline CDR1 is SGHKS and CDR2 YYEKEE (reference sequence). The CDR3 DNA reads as TGTGCCAGCAGCCCTACAGGGAAACCCCTGGACACCATATATTTT. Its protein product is CASSPTGKPLDTIYF.

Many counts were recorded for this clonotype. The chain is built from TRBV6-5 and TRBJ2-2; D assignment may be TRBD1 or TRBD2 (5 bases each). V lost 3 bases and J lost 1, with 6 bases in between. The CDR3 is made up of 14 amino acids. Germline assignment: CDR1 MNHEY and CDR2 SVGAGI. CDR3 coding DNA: TGTGCCAGCAGTTATGGGGGGAACACCGGGGAGCTGTTTTTT. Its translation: CASSYGGNTGELFF.

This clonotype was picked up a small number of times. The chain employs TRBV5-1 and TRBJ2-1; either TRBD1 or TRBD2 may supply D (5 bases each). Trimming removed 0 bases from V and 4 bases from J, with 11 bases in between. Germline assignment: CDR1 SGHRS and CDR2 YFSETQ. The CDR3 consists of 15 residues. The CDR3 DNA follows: TGCGCCAGCAGCTTGGGACAGACGGGGTACAATGAGCAGTTCTTC. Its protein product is CASSLGQTGYNEQFF.

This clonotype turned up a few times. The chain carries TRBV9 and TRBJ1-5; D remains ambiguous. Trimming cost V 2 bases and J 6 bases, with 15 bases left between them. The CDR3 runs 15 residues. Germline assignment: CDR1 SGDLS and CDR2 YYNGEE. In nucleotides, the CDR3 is TGTGCCAGCAGCGTGGGGAGTATGAGTAGTCAGCCCCAGCATTTT. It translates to CASSVGSMSSQPQHF.

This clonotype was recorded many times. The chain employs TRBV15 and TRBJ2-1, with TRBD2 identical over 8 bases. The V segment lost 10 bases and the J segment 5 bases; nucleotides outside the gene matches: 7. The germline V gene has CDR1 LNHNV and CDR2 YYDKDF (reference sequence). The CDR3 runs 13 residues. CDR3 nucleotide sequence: TGTGCCATCGGAGCGGGGGTTAACAATGAGCAGTTCTTC. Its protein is CAIGAGVNNEQFF. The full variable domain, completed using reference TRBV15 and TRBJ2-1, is DAMVIQNPRYQVTQFGKPVTLSCSQTLNHNVMYWYQQKSSQAPKLLFHYYDKDFNNEADTPDNFQSRRPNTSFCFLDIRSPGLGDTAMYLCAIGAGVNNEQFFGPGTRLTVL.

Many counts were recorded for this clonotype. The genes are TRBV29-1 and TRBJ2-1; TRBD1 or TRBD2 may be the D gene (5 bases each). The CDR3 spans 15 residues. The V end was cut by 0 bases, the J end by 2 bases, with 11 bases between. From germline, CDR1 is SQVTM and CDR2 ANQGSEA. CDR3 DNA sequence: TGCAGCGTTGAAGATCGGGGACCCCCCTACAATGAGCAGTTCTTC. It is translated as CSVEDRGPPYNEQFF.

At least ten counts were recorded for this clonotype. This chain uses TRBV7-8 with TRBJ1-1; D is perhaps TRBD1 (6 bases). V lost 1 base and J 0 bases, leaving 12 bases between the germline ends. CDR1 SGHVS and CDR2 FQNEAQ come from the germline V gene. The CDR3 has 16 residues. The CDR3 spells CASSLEDDRMNTEAFF. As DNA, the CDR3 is TGTGCCAGCAGCTTAGAGGATGACAGGATGAACACTGAAGCTTTCTTT.

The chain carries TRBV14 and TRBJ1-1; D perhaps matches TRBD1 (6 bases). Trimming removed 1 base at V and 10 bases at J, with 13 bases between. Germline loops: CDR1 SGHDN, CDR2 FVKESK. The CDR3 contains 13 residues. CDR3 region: CASSQGMGAGAFF. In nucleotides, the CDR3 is TGTGCCAGCAGCCAAGGAATGGGGGCGGGAGCTTTCTTT.

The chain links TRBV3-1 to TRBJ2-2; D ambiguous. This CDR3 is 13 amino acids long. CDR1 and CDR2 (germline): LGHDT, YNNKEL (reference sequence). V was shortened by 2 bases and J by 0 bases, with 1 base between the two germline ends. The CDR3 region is CASSQTNTGELFF. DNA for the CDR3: TGTGCCAGCAGCCAAACGAACACCGGGGAGCTGTTTTTT.

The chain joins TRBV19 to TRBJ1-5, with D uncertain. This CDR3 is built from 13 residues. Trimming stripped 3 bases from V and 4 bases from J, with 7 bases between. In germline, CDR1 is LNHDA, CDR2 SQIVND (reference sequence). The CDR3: CASSIDGNQPQHF. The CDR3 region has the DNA TGTGCCAGTAGTATCGATGGGAATCAGCCCCAGCATTTT.

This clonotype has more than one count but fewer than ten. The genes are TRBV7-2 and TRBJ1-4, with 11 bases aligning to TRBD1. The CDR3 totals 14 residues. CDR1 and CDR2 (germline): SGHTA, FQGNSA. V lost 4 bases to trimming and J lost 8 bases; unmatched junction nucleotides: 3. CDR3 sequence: CASSSGTGGEKLFF. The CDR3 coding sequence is TGTGCCAGCAGCTCCGGGACAGGGGGGGAAAAACTGTTTTTT.

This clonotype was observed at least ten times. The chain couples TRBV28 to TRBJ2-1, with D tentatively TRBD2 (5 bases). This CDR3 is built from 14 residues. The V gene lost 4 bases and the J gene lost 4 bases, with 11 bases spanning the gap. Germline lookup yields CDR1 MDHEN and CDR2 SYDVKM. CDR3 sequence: CASSSASSYNEQFF. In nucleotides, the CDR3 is TGTGCCAGCAGTTCGGCTAGCTCATACAATGAGCAGTTCTTC.

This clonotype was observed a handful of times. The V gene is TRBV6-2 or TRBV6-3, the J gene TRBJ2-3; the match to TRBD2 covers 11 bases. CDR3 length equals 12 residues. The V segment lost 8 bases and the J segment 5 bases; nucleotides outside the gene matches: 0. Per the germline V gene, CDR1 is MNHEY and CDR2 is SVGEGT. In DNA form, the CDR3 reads TGTGCCAGCGGACTAGCGGGAGATACGCAGTATTTT. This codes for CASGLAGDTQYF.

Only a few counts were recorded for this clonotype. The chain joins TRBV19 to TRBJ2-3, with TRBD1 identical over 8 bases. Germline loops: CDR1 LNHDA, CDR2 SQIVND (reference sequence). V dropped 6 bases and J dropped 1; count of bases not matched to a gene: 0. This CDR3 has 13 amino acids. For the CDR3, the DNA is TGTGCCAGTAGGACAGGGGGCACAGATACGCAGTATTTT. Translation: CASRTGGTDTQYF.

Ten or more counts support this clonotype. The CDR3 region is CASSTSGGIQETQYF. The CDR3 DNA sequence: TGTGCCAGCTCGACTAGCGGGGGCATCCAAGAGACCCAGTACTTC. The chain has TRBV18 and TRBJ2-5; 12 bases fit TRBD2. CDR3 length equals 15 residues. Germline V lookup: CDR1 KGHSH, CDR2 LQKENI. With V trimmed by 6 bases and J by 1 base, 3 bases remained unmatched. Supplemented by reference TRBV18 and TRBJ2-5, the full variable domain reads NAGVMQNPRHLVRRRGQEARLRCSPMKGHSHVYWYRQLPEEGLKFMVYLQKENIIDESGMPKERFSAEFPKEGPSILRIQQVVRGDSAAYFCASSTSGGIQETQYFGPGTRLLVL.

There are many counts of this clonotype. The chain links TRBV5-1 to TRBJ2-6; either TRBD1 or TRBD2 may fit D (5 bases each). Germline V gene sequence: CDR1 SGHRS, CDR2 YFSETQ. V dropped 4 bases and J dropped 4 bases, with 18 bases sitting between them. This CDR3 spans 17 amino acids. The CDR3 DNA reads TGCGCCAGCAGCCTCGGGGCCAGTACCTCGGGGGCCAACGTCCTGACTTTC. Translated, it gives CASSLGASTSGANVLTF.

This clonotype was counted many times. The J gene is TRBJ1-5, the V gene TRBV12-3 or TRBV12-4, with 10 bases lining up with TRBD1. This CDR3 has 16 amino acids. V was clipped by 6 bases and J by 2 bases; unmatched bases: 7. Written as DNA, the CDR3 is TGTGCCAGCAGCCAGACAGGGGGCTCCGGCAATCAGCCCCAGCATTTT. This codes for CASSQTGGSGNQPQHF.

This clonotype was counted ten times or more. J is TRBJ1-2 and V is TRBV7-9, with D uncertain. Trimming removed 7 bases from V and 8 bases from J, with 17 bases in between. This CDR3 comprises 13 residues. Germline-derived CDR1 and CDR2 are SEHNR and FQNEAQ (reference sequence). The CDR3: CASTSLATGGYTF. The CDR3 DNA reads TGTGCCAGCACTTCACTGGCGACGGGCGGCTACACCTTC.